This T cell receptor beta chain was profiled in a study of cytomegalovirus exposure and HLA in healthy donors. Findings and caveats of the study: Looking again later, the authors saw that most CMV-associated TCR beta chains seemed HLA-restricted. Rare TCR sequences dominated, though some public TCRs recurred in many donors. HLA allele associations emerged for 16,951 TCR beta sequences in a later analysis, at 0.05 false discovery rate.

To note about this clone: Its antigen remains unidentified. The missing conserved phenylalanine or tryptophan at the end of this CDR3 makes a read error likely.

Researchers ran the PCR with 60 Vbeta and 13 Jbeta primers. Some clones are missing from TCRdb's copy, which holds only in-frame ones; the method was immunoSEQ multiplex PCR. The table shows around 110,000 clones, with around 80% occurring only once. Germline V gene sequence: CDR1 SGHAT, CDR2 FQNNGV. The CDR3 is 14 residues long. V was trimmed by 8 bases and J by 0 bases, leaving 12 bases between them. Regarding donors, all were healthy bone marrow donors. The TCR originated in a woman in her fifties or sixties in good health and CMV-seropositive. The genes are TRBV11-2 and TRBJ2-3; TRBD2 is a possible D gene (5 bases). What was sequenced was PBMCs. CDR3 DNA: TGTGCCAGCTCTAGCCGACCTAGCACAGATACGCAGTATCTT. It codes for CASSSRPSTDTQYL.